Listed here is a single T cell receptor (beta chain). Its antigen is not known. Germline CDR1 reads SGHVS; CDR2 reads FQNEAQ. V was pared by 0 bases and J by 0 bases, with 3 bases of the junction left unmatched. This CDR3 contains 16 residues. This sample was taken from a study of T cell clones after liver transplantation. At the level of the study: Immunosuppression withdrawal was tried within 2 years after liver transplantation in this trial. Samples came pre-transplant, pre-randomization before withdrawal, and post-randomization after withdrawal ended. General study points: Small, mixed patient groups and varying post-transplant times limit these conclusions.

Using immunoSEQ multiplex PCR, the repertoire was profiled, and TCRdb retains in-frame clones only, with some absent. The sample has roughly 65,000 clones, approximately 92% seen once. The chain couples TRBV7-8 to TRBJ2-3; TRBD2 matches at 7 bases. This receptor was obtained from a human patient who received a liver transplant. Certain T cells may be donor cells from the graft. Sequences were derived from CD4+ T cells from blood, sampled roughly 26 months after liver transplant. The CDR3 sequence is CASSLAVSGSTDTQYF. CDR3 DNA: TGTGCCAGCAGCTTAGCGGTTAGCGGGAGCACAGATACGCAGTATTTT.